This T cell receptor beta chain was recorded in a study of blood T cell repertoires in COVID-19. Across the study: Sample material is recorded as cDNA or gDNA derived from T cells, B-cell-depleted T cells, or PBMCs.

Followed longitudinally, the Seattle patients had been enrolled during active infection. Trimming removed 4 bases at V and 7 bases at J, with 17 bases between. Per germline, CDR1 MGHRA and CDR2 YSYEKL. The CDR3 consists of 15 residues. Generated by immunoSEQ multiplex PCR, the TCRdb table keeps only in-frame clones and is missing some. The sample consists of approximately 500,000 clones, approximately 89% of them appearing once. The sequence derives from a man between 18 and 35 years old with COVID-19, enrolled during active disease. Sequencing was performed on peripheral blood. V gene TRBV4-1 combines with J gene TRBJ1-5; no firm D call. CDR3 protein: CASSPERGSFQPQHF. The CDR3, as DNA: TGCGCCAGCAGCCCCGAGCGAGGATCTTTCCAGCCCCAGCATTTT.